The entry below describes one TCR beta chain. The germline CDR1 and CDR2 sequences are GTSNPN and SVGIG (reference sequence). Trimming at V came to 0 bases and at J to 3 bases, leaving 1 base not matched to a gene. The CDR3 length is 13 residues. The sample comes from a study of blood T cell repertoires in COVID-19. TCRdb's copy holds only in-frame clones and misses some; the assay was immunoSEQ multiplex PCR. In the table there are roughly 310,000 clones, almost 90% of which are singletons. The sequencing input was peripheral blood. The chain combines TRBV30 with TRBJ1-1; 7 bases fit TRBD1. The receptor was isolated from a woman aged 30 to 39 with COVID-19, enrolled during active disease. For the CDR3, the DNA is TGTGCCTGGAGTGTGGGACAGCACACTGAAGCTTTCTTT. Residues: CAWSVGQHTEAFF. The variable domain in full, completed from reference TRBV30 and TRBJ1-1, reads SQTIHQWPATLVQPVGSPLSLECTVEGTSNPNLYWYRQAAGRGLQLLFYSVGIGQISSEVPQNLSASRPQDRQFILSSKKLLLSDSGFYLCAWSVGQHTEAFFGQGTRLTVV.